A selection of T cell receptor beta chains follows, all from one sample in a study of shared clonotypes between healthy human individuals. TCRdb keeps only in-frame clones here, not all; method: immunoSEQ multiplex PCR. Of about 1.5 million clones listed, roughly 96% are singletons. The sample was naive CD4+ T cells sorted from blood. Receptors originate from a man aged 30-40 years in good health. The CDR3 runs from the conserved cysteine through the conserved F or W. Each record gives: clone size, J gene, D gene, V gene, CDR3 protein, CDR3 DNA. A D gene is named only where the DNA matches it firmly. A clone size is listed for some rows: how often the clone was seen (once, few, many), or a class if it is expanded.

-,TRBJ2-1,-,TRBV9,CASSVGGELEYNEQFF,TGTGCCAGCAGCGTAGGTGGCGAGCTAGAATACAATGAGCAGTTCTTC
-,TRBJ2-7,TRBD2,TRBV7-6,CASSLTSGTTYEQYF,TGTGCCAGCAGCCTCACTAGCGGGACCACCTACGAGCAGTACTTC
-,TRBJ2-7,TRBD2,TRBV5-5,CASSLGSGTTHGNEQYF,TGTGCCAGCAGCTTGGGGTCCGGGACTACCCACGGGAACGAGCAGTACTTC
-,TRBJ2-3,-,TRBV18,CASSPLALSGTDTQYF,TGTGCCAGCTCACCACTTGCCCTGAGTGGAACAGATACGCAGTATTTT
once,TRBJ2-1,-,TRBV29-1,CSVGPRLQGNEQFF,TGCAGCGTTGGACCCCGGCTACAGGGTAATGAGCAGTTCTTC
-,TRBJ1-2,-,TRBV28,CASRLNGNYGYTF,TGTGCCAGCAGGTTGAACGGGAACTATGGCTACACCTTC
-,TRBJ1-5,-,TRBV4-2,CASSQRDTGPQHF,TGTGCCAGCAGCCAACGGGACACCGGGCCCCAGCATTTT
-,TRBJ2-2,-,TRBV27,CASSLSSGELFF,TGTGCCAGCAGTTTATCGTCCGGGGAGCTGTTTTTT
-,TRBJ2-7,TRBD2,TRBV27,CASSSRTSGSGFEQYF,TGTGCCAGCAGTTCAAGGACTAGCGGGAGCGGGTTTGAGCAGTACTTC
once,TRBJ2-4,-,TRBV28,CASSPQSPGAKNIQYF,TGTGCCAGCAGTCCCCAGTCCCCCGGGGCCAAAAACATTCAGTACTTC
-,TRBJ1-2,TRBD1,TRBV9,CASTVRGQGFDGYTF,TGTGCCAGCACCGTCCGGGGACAGGGGTTCGATGGCTACACCTTC
-,TRBJ2-1,TRBD2,TRBV7-2,CASSSQLADNEQFF,TGTGCCAGCAGTTCCCAACTAGCGGACAATGAGCAGTTCTTC
-,TRBJ2-1,-,TRBV7-9,CASSLGGDEQFF,TGTGCCAGCAGCTTAGGGGGGGATGAGCAGTTCTTC
-,TRBJ2-3,-,TRBV11-2,CASSLERETDTQYF,TGTGCCAGCAGCTTAGAACGGGAGACAGATACGCAGTATTTT
once,TRBJ2-7,TRBD2,TRBV5-1,CASSLGLAASYEQYF,TGCGCCAGCAGCTTGGGACTAGCGGCCTCCTACGAGCAGTACTTC
-,TRBJ1-2,-,TRBV2,CASSGLAARNVNYGYTF,TGTGCCAGCAGTGGGTTGGCGGCTAGAAATGTAAACTATGGCTACACCTTC
-,TRBJ2-3,-,TRBV5-1,CASRQLGAATDTQYF,TGCGCCAGCAGACAACTAGGAGCAGCTACAGATACGCAGTATTTT
-,TRBJ2-1,-,TRBV7-2,CASSLVADSYNEQFF,TGTGCCAGCAGCTTAGTGGCGGATTCCTACAATGAGCAGTTCTTC
-,TRBJ2-7,-,TRBV12-5,CASGLVLGGEQYF,TGTGCTAGTGGTTTGGTACTTGGGGGCGAGCAGTACTTC
-,TRBJ1-2,TRBD1,TRBV6-1,CASNPRPGGIYGYTF,TGTGCCAGCAACCCAAGGCCAGGGGGGATATATGGCTACACCTTC
-,TRBJ2-1,-,TRBV7-3,CASSAERERNEQFF,TGTGCCAGCAGCGCCGAGAGGGAGAGGAATGAGCAGTTCTTC
-,TRBJ2-7,-,TRBV5-1,CASSLDGLSYEQYF,TGCGCCAGCAGCTTGGACGGGCTGTCCTACGAGCAGTACTTC
-,TRBJ2-2,-,TRBV6-5,CASSYVGRVNTGELFF,TGTGCCAGCAGTTACGTCGGGCGGGTGAACACCGGGGAGCTGTTTTTT
-,TRBJ2-7,-,TRBV5-8,CASSLRERRLGEQYF,TGTGCCAGCAGCTTGCGGGAACGACGGCTGGGAGAGCAGTACTTC
-,TRBJ2-1,TRBD1,TRBV7-9,CASSQKRDREVYNEQFF,TGTGCCAGCAGCCAGAAGAGGGACAGGGAGGTGTACAATGAGCAGTTCTTC
once,TRBJ2-5,TRBD2,TRBV29-1,CSVTSGQETQYF,TGCAGCGTTACTAGCGGCCAAGAGACCCAGTACTTC
-,TRBJ2-1,-,TRBV19,CASSLREGLGLSNEQFF,TGTGCCAGTTCCCTCAGGGAAGGTTTGGGACTCTCTAATGAGCAGTTCTTC
-,TRBJ1-3,-,TRBV7-6,CASSGSNRAGNTIYF,TGTGCCAGCAGCGGAAGCAACAGGGCTGGAAACACCATATATTTT
-,TRBJ2-7,-,TRBV7-2,CASSLEAGFNYEQYF,TGTGCCAGCAGCTTAGAAGCAGGGTTCAACTACGAGCAGTACTTC
-,TRBJ2-1,TRBD2,TRBV29-1,CSVEGVGGPGDEQFF,TGCAGCGTTGAAGGCGTGGGAGGGCCAGGAGATGAGCAGTTCTTC
-,TRBJ2-7,TRBD1,TRBV19,CASRDPGQGGNEQYF,TGTGCCAGTAGGGATCCGGGACAGGGTGGAAACGAGCAGTACTTC
-,TRBJ2-5,-,TRBV7-2,CASSLNLGTQYF,TGTGCCAGCAGCTTGAACTTAGGCACCCAGTACTTC
-,TRBJ1-3,TRBD1,TRBV5-1,CASSYPGQVPGNTIYF,TGCGCCAGCAGCTACCCCGGACAGGTCCCTGGAAACACCATATATTTT
-,TRBJ2-7,-,TRBV11-3,CASADGPSYEQYF,TGTGCCAGCGCAGACGGACCCTCCTACGAGCAGTACTTC
-,TRBJ2-5,-,TRBV7-7,CASSLGRGQETQYF,TGTGCTAGCAGTCTGGGTAGGGGGCAAGAGACCCAGTACTTC
-,TRBJ2-1,TRBD2,TRBV18,CASSLGLAGAGEQFF,TGTGCCAGCTCACTCGGACTAGCGGGAGCAGGGGAGCAGTTCTTC
-,TRBJ2-7,TRBD1,TRBV5-4,CASSLGGLDRGGEQYF,TGTGCCAGCAGCTTGGGGGGTTTGGACAGGGGCGGCGAGCAGTACTTC
-,TRBJ1-2,-,TRBV12-5,CASGLPRGAGLGYGYTF,TGTGCTAGTGGTTTGCCCAGAGGGGCGGGCCTAGGCTATGGCTACACCTTC
-,TRBJ2-3,-,TRBV7-9,CASSSPLGARDTQYF,TGTGCCAGCAGCTCACCATTAGGCGCAAGAGATACGCAGTATTTT
-,TRBJ2-1,TRBD2,TRBV9,CASSPATSGRGHNEQFF,TGTGCCAGCAGCCCCGCGACTAGCGGGAGGGGCCACAATGAGCAGTTCTTC
-,TRBJ2-1,-,TRBV10-2,CASSESIDLGYNEQFF,TGCGCCAGCAGTGAGTCTATAGACTTAGGCTACAATGAGCAGTTCTTC
-,TRBJ2-3,TRBD1,TRBV28,CASSWDRGADTQYF,TGTGCCAGCAGTTGGGACAGGGGTGCAGATACGCAGTATTTT
-,TRBJ2-3,TRBD1,TRBV5-1,CASSPGLGTESTDTQYF,TGCGCCAGCAGTCCTGGTCTTGGGACAGAGAGCACAGATACGCAGTATTTT
-,TRBJ2-1,-,TRBV4-3,CASSQDFGVLNEQFF,TGCGCCAGCAGCCAAGATTTTGGGGTCCTCAATGAGCAGTTCTTC
-,TRBJ2-3,-,TRBV28,CASSFGGNAYF,TGTGCCAGCAGTTTCGGGGGAAACGCGTATTTT
once,TRBJ2-5,-,TRBV7-9,CASSPTRTGLGETQYF,TGTGCCAGCAGCCCTACACGGACTGGTCTGGGGGAGACCCAGTACTTC
once,TRBJ2-1,-,TRBV2,CASRPLTGPYNEQFF,TGTGCCAGCAGGCCCTTGACGGGCCCCTACAATGAGCAGTTCTTC
-,TRBJ2-7,-,TRBV18,CASSPLPVRDYEQYF,TGTGCCAGCTCACCACTTCCGGTTCGGGACTACGAGCAGTACTTC
once,TRBJ1-1,TRBD1,TRBV7-3,CASSSRPGQGWNTEAFF,TGTGCCAGCAGCTCACGCCCGGGACAGGGCTGGAACACTGAAGCTTTCTTT
-,TRBJ2-1,TRBD2,TRBV5-1,CASSLGLAGVNEQFF,TGCGCCAGCAGCTTGGGACTAGCGGGAGTCAATGAGCAGTTCTTC
-,TRBJ1-2,TRBD1,TRBV5-5,CASSLGTGSAGYTF,TGTGCCAGCAGCTTGGGGACAGGGTCTGCCGGCTACACCTTC
-,TRBJ1-5,TRBD1,TRBV2,CASREDRNSNQPQHF,TGTGCCAGCAGGGAGGACAGGAATAGCAATCAGCCCCAGCATTTT
-,TRBJ2-7,TRBD1,TRBV29-1,CSVVTGGWGSYEQYF,TGCAGCGTTGTAACAGGGGGTTGGGGATCCTACGAGCAGTACTTC